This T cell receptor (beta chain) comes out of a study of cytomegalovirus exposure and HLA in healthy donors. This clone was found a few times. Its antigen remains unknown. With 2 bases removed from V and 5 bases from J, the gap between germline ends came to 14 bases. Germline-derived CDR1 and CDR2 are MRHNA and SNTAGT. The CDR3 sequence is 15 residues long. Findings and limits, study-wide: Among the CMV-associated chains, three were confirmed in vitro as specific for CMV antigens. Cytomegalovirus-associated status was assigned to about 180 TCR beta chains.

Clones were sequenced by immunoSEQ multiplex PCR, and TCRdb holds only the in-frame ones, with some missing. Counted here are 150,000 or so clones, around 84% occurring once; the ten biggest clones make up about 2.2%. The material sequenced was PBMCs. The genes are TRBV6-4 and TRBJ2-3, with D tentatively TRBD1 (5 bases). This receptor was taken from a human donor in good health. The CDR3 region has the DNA TGTGCCAGCAGTGACGAGGCAGGGAAGGGAGATACGCAGTATTTT. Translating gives CASSDEAGKGDTQYF.